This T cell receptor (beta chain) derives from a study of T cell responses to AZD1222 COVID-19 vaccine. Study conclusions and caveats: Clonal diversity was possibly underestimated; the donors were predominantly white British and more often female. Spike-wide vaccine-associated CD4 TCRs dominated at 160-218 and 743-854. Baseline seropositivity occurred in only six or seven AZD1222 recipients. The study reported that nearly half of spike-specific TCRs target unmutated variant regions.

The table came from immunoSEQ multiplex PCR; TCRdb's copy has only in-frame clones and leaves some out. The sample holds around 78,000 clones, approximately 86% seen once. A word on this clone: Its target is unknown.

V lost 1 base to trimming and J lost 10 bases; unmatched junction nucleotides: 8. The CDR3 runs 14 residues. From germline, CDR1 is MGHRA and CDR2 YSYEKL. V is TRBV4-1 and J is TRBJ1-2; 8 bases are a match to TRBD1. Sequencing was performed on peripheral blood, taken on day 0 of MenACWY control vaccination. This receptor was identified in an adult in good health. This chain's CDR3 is CASSQGSRGRVYTF. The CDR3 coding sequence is TGCGCCAGCAGCCAAGGAAGCAGGGGGCGCGTCTACACCTTC.